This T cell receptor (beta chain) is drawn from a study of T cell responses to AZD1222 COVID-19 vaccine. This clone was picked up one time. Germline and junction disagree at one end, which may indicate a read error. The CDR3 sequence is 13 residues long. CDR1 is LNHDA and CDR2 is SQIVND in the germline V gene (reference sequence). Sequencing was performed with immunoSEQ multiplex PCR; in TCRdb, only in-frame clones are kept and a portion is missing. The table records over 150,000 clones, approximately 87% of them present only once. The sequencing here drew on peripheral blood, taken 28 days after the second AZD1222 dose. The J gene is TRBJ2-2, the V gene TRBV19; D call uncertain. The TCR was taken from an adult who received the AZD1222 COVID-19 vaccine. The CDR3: CASSIIFTRELFF. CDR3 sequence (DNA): TGTGCCAGTAGTATTATCTTCACCCGGGAGCTGTTTTTT.